The entry that follows covers one T cell receptor (beta chain) sequence. Antigen unknown. Construction of the TCRbeta library involved unique molecular identifiers. Using its own MiXCR run on the PCR reads, TCRdb lists one record per CDR3 protein. Here the sample spans roughly 570,000 distinct CDR3 sequences, 27% being singletons. This entry is derived from a study of T-cell reconstitution after alpha-beta-depleted transplantation in children. Study-wide points: T cells produced anew were the main source of T-cell counts and diversity one year after transplant. Two months or so post-transplant, alpha-beta T cells reportedly derived from several hundred expanded graft clones. Several patients had high TCRbeta diversity at day 60; it came from surviving recipient T cells and thymic progenitors.

This TCR was recovered from a boy in the first two years of life with Wiskott-Aldrich syndrome, due to receive a stem cell transplant. This material consisted of PBMCs, taken before TCRalphabeta/CD19-depleted stem cell transplant.

The CDR3 DNA follows: TGTGCCAGCAGCTCAACAGGGGGGCCCTACGAGCAGTACTTC. Its translation: CASSSTGGPYEQYF. The chain carries TRBV5-5 and TRBJ2-7; 8 bases are shared with TRBD1. Germline CDR1 and CDR2: SGHKS and YYEKEE (reference sequence). Trimming removed 3 bases from V and 2 bases from J; junction bases left unmatched: 4. CDR3 length: 14 amino acids.